Judged by abundance, the clone carrying this T cell receptor (beta chain) is medium-sized. Its matching antigen is unknown. The V segment lost 8 bases and the J segment 2 bases; nucleotides outside the gene matches: 5. The germline V gene has CDR1 SQVTM and CDR2 ANQGSEA. The CDR3 sequence is 12 residues long. The repertoire was sequenced with immunoSEQ multiplex PCR; TCRdb's copy has only in-frame clones and lacks some. The sample lists tens of thousands of clones; roughly 72% were seen once. This sample stems from a study of radiation and T cells in renal cell carcinoma. Study findings and constraints: Baseline intratumoral clonotype presence is unknown without pretreatment biopsies.

Described time point: blood 2 weeks post-SBRT. Treatment reported: 15 Gy SBRT to primary tumor, nephrectomy 4 weeks later. The sequences come from blood, collected from a patient whose treatment included radiotherapy and nephrectomy. The chain employs TRBV29-1 and TRBJ2-5, with 7 bases matching TRBD1. The receptor comes from a man aged 60 to 69 with renal cell carcinoma. The CDR3: CSYGTDQETQYF. CDR3 bases: TGCAGCTACGGGACAGATCAAGAGACCCAGTACTTC.